These 10 T cell receptor beta chains were all obtained from the same sample, sequenced in a study of spatial heterogeneity in lung cancer (dated by TCRdb to the late 2010s). Preparation of the library involved 5' RACE. Sequencing relied on a NextSeq 500. TCRdb ran its own pipeline on the public reads, namely fastp trimming at Q25 and MiXCR clone calling, and kept in-frame beta chains. One record per CDR3 amino acid sequence lists the most common genes and DNA. In this sample the table shows about 48,000 distinct CDR3 sequences, about 5.8% of which occur a single time. The top ten clonotypes cover 11% of the sample. Explained via the paper, the time point label denotes: sample taken at primary tumor resection. For TCR sequencing, whole RNA was extracted from tumor and nontumor lung tissue, or from cryopreserved PBMC samples, and no cell sorting was done. The sample here was PBMCs, taken at surgery. The receptors were sampled from a male donor with early-stage non-small cell lung cancer.

The V call is TRBV7-2, the J call TRBJ1-5, with 9 bases aligning to TRBD1. From germline, CDR1 is SGHTA and CDR2 FQGNSA. The CDR3 has 14 amino acids. V dropped 5 bases and J dropped 7; count of bases not matched to a gene: 6. The DNA for the CDR3 is TGTGCCAGCAGCGCGGACAGGGGTTACCAGCCCCAGCATTTT. This encodes CASSADRGYQPQHF.

This clonotype has at least ten counts. The CDR3 DNA reads as TGCGCCAGCAGCTTGCTAGCGGGAGGAGGTGACGAGCAGTACTTC. It yields the protein CASSLLAGGGDEQYF. V usage is TRBV5-1 and J usage is TRBJ2-7, with TRBD2 matching over 11 bases. After removal of 1 base from V and 5 bases from J, the junction contained 5 bases not matched to a gene. This CDR3 region has 15 residues. CDR1 is SGHRS and CDR2 is YFSETQ in the germline V gene.

This clonotype was picked up a small number of times. The rearrangement joins TRBV7-2 to TRBJ2-5, with D possibly matching TRBD2 (6 bases). Trimming stripped 3 bases from V and 13 bases from J, with 15 bases between. CDR1 and CDR2 (germline): SGHTA, FQGNSA. The CDR3 is 12 residues long. CDR3 in amino acids: CASSFRSGYRYF. As DNA, the CDR3 is TGTGCCAGCAGCTTTCGTAGCGGCTACCGGTACTTC.

In this sample, this clonotype turned up a few times. V usage is TRBV10-3 and J usage is TRBJ1-5, with D possibly being TRBD1 (5 bases). V dropped 2 bases and J dropped 1 base, with 6 bases sitting between them. This CDR3 comprises 14 residues. The germline V gene encodes CDR1 ENHRY and CDR2 SYGVKD. CDR3 nucleotide sequence: TGTGCCATCAGTGAGCGGGACAGCAATCAGCCCCAGCATTTT. Translating gives CAISERDSNQPQHF.

The table lists this clonotype with many counts. The chain recombines TRBV30 with TRBJ2-2; D is uncertain. There are 12 residues in the CDR3. V was cut by 4 bases and J by 1 base, with 4 bases left in between. Germline CDR1 reads GTSNPN; CDR2 reads SVGIG (reference sequence). The CDR3, as DNA: TGTGCCTGGACAGGGAACACCGGGGAGCTGTTTTTT. It yields the protein CAWTGNTGELFF.

This clonotype was counted many times. The rearrangement joins TRBV11-2 to TRBJ2-1; D is tentatively TRBD1 or TRBD2 (5 bases each). The CDR3 sequence is 19 residues long. Germline V gene lookup returns CDR1 SGHAT and CDR2 FQNNGV. V lost 1 base and J lost 0, with 19 bases in between. This chain's CDR3 is CASSLVFGASGSSYNEQFF. The DNA for the CDR3 is TGTGCCAGCAGCTTAGTTTTCGGGGCAAGCGGCAGCTCCTACAATGAGCAGTTCTTC.

The CDR3 sequence is CASSPGGTGKNIQYF. DNA for the CDR3: TGTGCCAGCAGCCCTGGAGGGACAGGGAAAAACATTCAGTACTTC. The rearrangement joins TRBV5-4 to TRBJ2-4; 9 bases are a match to TRBD1. The germline gives CDR1 SGHNT, CDR2 YYREEE (reference sequence). V trimming: 4 bases; J trimming: 4 bases; junction bases outside the gene matches: 6. The CDR3 length is 15 residues.

Ten or more counts support this clonotype. The V call is TRBV29-1, the J call TRBJ1-1; 7 bases align to TRBD1. The CDR3 totals 15 residues. V lost 3 bases, J lost 2 bases, and 9 bases stayed unmatched. Per germline, CDR1 SQVTM and CDR2 ANQGSEA. For the CDR3, the DNA is TGCAGCGTTGACCCAATCGGGACAGCCAACACTGAAGCTTTCTTT. Its translation: CSVDPIGTANTEAFF.

This clonotype was observed at least ten times. The chain links TRBV5-1 to TRBJ1-1, with no clear D. Germline V gives CDR1 SGHRS, CDR2 YFSETQ. The CDR3 runs to 13 residues. V was trimmed by 4 bases and J by 0 bases, leaving 7 bases between them. CDR3 DNA sequence: TGCGCCAGCAGCGCTGCCGTGAACACTGAAGCTTTCTTT. It is translated as CASSAAVNTEAFF.

The sample holds a few counts of this clonotype. This rearrangement joins TRBV5-4 to TRBJ2-7; D may be TRBD2 (5 bases). CDR1 SGHNT and CDR2 YYREEE come from the germline V gene (reference sequence). The CDR3 consists of 13 residues. With 0 bases removed from V and 5 bases from J, the gap between germline ends came to 9 bases. The CDR3 protein is CASSLGLIDEQYF. The DNA for the CDR3 is TGTGCCAGCAGCTTGGGACTAATAGACGAGCAGTACTTC.